This record covers a single TCR beta chain. Its cognate antigen is unknown. The sample comes from a study of vaccination and CD4 T cells after COVID-19. Study-wide context: Overlapping peptides covering the spike proteins of SARS-CoV-2, HCoV-NL63, HCoV-OC43 and HCoV-229E were added to stimulate cells.

Study results and caveats: There was no significant change from approximately 23 to 38 median reactive clonotypes. A median approximately 83% of convalescent patients' SARS-CoV-2-reactive clones emerged only after vaccination.

The germline V gene encodes CDR1 MNHNS and CDR2 SASEGT. The CDR3 consists of 13 residues. V gave up 5 bases and J gave up 1 base, with 8 bases separating them. CD4+ T cells that had been cultured provided DNA sequenced with the Oncomine TCR Beta short-read assay. One entry per CDR3 protein results from TCRdb running MiXCR on the PCR reads. The data show about 14,000 distinct CDR3 sequences, less than 55% seen once. Treatment indicated: approximately nine-day PBMC culture with coronavirus spike peptide pools or control peptides (ViraFEST assay). This clonotype was obtained from a human donor who had recovered from COVID-19. The chain is built from TRBV6-1 and TRBJ2-5, with D tentatively TRBD1 (5 bases). The material sequenced was CD4+ T cells from blood, cultured in vitro. Written as DNA, the CDR3 is TGTGCCAGCAGTACCAGGGTCCAAGAGACCCAGTACTTC. Translating it yields CASSTRVQETQYF.